This T cell receptor beta chain is drawn from a study of blood T cells in healthy people across ages. Study-wide points: Fewer expanded clones and more diversity marked long-lived versus aged donors.

This clonotype was detected only a few times. Antigen unknown. Germline and junction disagree at one end, which may indicate a read error. CDR3 size: 14 residues. Germline V gene lookup returns CDR1 SEHNR and CDR2 FQNEAQ (reference sequence). Sample-barcoded 5' priming and a J-beta primer mix drove a second PCR of roughly 6 to 12 cycles. TCRdb reanalysed the 5' RACE reads using MiXCR and keeps one entry per CDR3 protein. The data contain roughly 2 million distinct CDR3 sequences, roughly 49% of them singletons. The material sequenced was blood. V is TRBV7-9 and J is TRBJ1-2, with D possibly matching TRBD1 (5 bases). This TCR was sampled from a woman aged 40 to 50 in good health. CDR3 coding DNA: TGTGCCAGCAGCCAAGGGGCTTCTAACTATGGCTATACCTTC. Translating it yields CASSQGASNYGYTF.